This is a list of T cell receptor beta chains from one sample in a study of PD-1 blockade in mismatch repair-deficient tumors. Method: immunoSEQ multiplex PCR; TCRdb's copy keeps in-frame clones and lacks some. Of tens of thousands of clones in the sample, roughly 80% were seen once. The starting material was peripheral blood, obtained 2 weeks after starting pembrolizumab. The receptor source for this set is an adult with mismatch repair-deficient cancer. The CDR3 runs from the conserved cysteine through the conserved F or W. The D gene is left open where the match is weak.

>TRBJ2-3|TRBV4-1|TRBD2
TGCGCCAGCAGCCAACTAACCGGGAGGGAGGATACGCAGTATTTT
CASSQLTGREDTQYF
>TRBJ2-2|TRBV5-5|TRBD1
TGTGCCAGCAGCTCGGGACAGAGATTACCCGGGGAGCTGTTTTTT
CASSSGQRLPGELFF
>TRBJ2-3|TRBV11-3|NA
TGTGCCAGCAGCTCCTGGGACAACACAGATACGCAGTATTTT
CASSSWDNTDTQYF
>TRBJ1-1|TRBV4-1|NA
TGCGCCAGCAGCCAAGAAGTGGGGGGGCCCTTGAACACTGAAGCTTTCTTT
CASSQEVGGPLNTEAFF
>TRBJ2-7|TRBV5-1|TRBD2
TGCGCCAGCAGCTTGAGCGGGACGACCTACGAGCAGTACTTC
CASSLSGTTYEQYF
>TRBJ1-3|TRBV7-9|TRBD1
TGTGCCAGCAGCCAGGGACAGAGCTCTGGAAACACCATATATTTT
CASSQGQSSGNTIYF
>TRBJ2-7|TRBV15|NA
TGTGCCACCAGGGGGGAGGCCGAGCAGTACTTC
CATRGEAEQYF
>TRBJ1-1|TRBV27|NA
TGTGCCAGCAGTTGGAGGGGAGCGAACACTGAAGCTTTCTTT
CASSWRGANTEAFF
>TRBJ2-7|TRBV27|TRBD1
TGTGCCAGCAGTCCCGGGACAGGGCTCACCTACGAGCAGTACTTC
CASSPGTGLTYEQYF
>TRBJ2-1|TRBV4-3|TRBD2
TGCGCCAGCAGCCCGGGGACTAGCGGGGGGATCGCTTACAATGAGCAGTTCTTC
CASSPGTSGGIAYNEQFF